This T cell receptor beta chain came from a study of cytomegalovirus exposure and HLA in healthy donors. In the PCR, 60 Vbeta and 13 Jbeta primers were used. Sequencing was performed with immunoSEQ multiplex PCR; in TCRdb, only in-frame clones are kept and a portion is missing. The sample consists of 150,000 to 200,000 clones, approximately 70% of them appearing once. In germline, CDR1 is SGHAT, CDR2 FQNNGV. J lost 0 bases, V lost 4 bases, and 5 bases had no gene match. The CDR3 runs to 15 residues. The rearrangement uses TRBV11-2 and TRBJ2-7; 8 bases are shared with TRBD1. This clonotype was sampled from a middle-aged man in good health and CMV-seropositive. What was sequenced was PBMCs. CDR3: CASSYTDRASYEQYF. The CDR3 region has the DNA TGTGCCAGCAGCTATACGGACAGGGCCTCCTACGAGCAGTACTTC.